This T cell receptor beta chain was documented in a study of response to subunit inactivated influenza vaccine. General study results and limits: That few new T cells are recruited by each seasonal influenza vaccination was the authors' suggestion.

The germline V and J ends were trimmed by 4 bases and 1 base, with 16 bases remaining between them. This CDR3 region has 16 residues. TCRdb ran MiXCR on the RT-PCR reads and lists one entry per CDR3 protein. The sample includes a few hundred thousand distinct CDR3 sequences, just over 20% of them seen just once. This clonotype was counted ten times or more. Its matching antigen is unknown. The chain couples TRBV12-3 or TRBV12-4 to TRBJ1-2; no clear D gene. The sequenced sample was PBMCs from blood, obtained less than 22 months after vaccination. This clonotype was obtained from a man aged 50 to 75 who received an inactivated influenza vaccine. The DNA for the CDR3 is TGTGCCAGCAGTTCCCGAGGGAGGTCCAGTAACTATGGCTACACCTTC. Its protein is CASSSRGRSSNYGYTF.